A selection of T cell receptor beta chains follows, all from one sample in a study of radiotherapy plus CTLA-4 blockade in lung cancer. Generated by immunoSEQ multiplex PCR, the TCRdb table keeps only in-frame clones and is missing some. The table shows about 82,000 clones, with about two thirds occurring only once. The sequences come from peripheral blood, collected from a patient treated with radiotherapy plus ipilimumab. The receptor set was obtained from a human donor with non-small cell lung cancer that progressed on radiotherapy plus ipilimumab. CDR3s include the opening cysteine and the closing phenylalanine or tryptophan. D genes are given only for firm matches. Only some rows state a clone size, as once, few, many or a class for expanded clones.

DNA	CDR3	D	size	J	V
TGTGCCAGCAGTTTAGCCCAGCGTCGGGCTTTCTTT	CASSLAQRRAFF	-	-	TRBJ1-1	TRBV28
TGCGCCAGCAGCCAAGATACTAGCGATTCCTACAATGAGCAGTTCTTC	CASSQDTSDSYNEQFF	TRBD2	-	TRBJ2-1	TRBV4-3
TGTGCCAGCAGTCAAGAAACAGGGGGGGCCCGATTCTTC	CASSQETGGARFF	-	-	TRBJ2-1	TRBV7-9
TGCGCCAGCAGCTTGGGTGGACAGGGCCCTCGAGGTAATGAAAAACTGTTTTTT	CASSLGGQGPRGNEKLFF	TRBD1	-	TRBJ1-4	TRBV5-1
TGTGCCAGCAGCTTGGATGTGGGTGATGGAACTGAAGCTTTCTTT	CASSLDVGDGTEAFF	-	few	TRBJ1-1	TRBV5-6
TGTGCCAGCAGACTTAGCGGAGGGGGTGGTACAGATACGCAGTATTTT	CASRLSGGGGTDTQYF	-	-	TRBJ2-3	TRBV2
TGTGCCAGCAGTTTATCGGGCGGAAGCTCCTACAATGAGCAGTTCTTC	CASSLSGGSSYNEQFF	-	-	TRBJ2-1	TRBV27
TGCGCCAGCAGCCCTCCCGGGACCCGCACCGGGGAGCTGTTTTTT	CASSPPGTRTGELFF	-	-	TRBJ2-2	TRBV5-1
TGTGCCAGCAGCCCCGGCCAGGGCCGACAGCCCCAGCATTTT	CASSPGQGRQPQHF	-	-	TRBJ1-5	TRBV28
TGTGCCTGGCAAGCGGGGGGCCAAGAGACCCAGTACTTC	CAWQAGGQETQYF	TRBD2	-	TRBJ2-5	TRBV30
TGTGCCAGCAGTACGCCGGACAGGTTCTACGAGCAGTACTTC	CASSTPDRFYEQYF	TRBD1	-	TRBJ2-7	TRBV27
TGTGCCAGCAGCGCGACAGGGGTTGGAGGCTACACCTTC	CASSATGVGGYTF	TRBD1	-	TRBJ1-2	TRBV6-5
TGTGCCAGCAGTACCCCAGGGGGCTCGGAGACCCAGTACTTC	CASSTPGGSETQYF	TRBD1	-	TRBJ2-5	TRBV6-1
TGTGCCAGCAGACTTACCGGGACAGGGGGCGACGAGCAGTACTTC	CASRLTGTGGDEQYF	TRBD1	few	TRBJ2-7	TRBV6-1
TGTGCCAGCAGCCCCTGGGACAGGGGTGGGGAGCAGTACTTC	CASSPWDRGGEQYF	TRBD1	-	TRBJ2-7	TRBV7-8
TGTGCCAGTAGCCCTTTAGGGACATTTCAAGAGACCCAGTACTTC	CASSPLGTFQETQYF	-	-	TRBJ2-5	TRBV19
TGTGCCAGCAGTTTATCTAGCGGGACGGCCTACAATGAGCAGTTCTTC	CASSLSSGTAYNEQFF	TRBD2	medium-sized	TRBJ2-1	TRBV28
TGTGCCAGTGGGGAGCGCTCTGGGGCCAACGTCCTGACTTTC	CASGERSGANVLTF	-	-	TRBJ2-6	TRBV19
TGTGCCAGCAGTTTATCGTGGGGCGGGGGGCCAGATACGCAGTATTTT	CASSLSWGGGPDTQYF	TRBD2	-	TRBJ2-3	TRBV27
TGTGCCAGCTCACCGCAGGCGCTGAACACTGAAGCTTTCTTT	CASSPQALNTEAFF	-	-	TRBJ1-1	TRBV18
TGCGCCAGCGGCAGGGGGAGCGCCTACGAGCAGTACTTC	CASGRGSAYEQYF	TRBD1	many	TRBJ2-7	TRBV4-1
TGCAGTGCTCCAGGGAGCTATGGCTACACCTTC	CSAPGSYGYTF	-	-	TRBJ1-2	TRBV20-1
TGTGCCAGCAGTTCCGTGCAGGGGGCCGAGCAGTACTTC	CASSSVQGAEQYF	TRBD1	-	TRBJ2-7	TRBV27
TGTGCCAGCACCCTCGAGTTCTACGAGCAGTACTTC	CASTLEFYEQYF	-	-	TRBJ2-7	TRBV2
TGTGCCAGCAGTGAACTGGCGGCCTATGGCTACACCTTC	CASSELAAYGYTF	-	-	TRBJ1-2	TRBV6-5
TGTGCCAGCAGTGGACCCCGGACGGGGAACACCGGGGAGCTGTTTTTT	CASSGPRTGNTGELFF	-	-	TRBJ2-2	TRBV28
TGTGCCAGCAGCTTAGGCCCGGGCACCTACGAGCAGTACTTC	CASSLGPGTYEQYF	-	-	TRBJ2-7	TRBV11-2
TGTGCCAGCAGTTCCCCGGGCCGCACCTACGAGCAGTACTTC	CASSSPGRTYEQYF	-	few	TRBJ2-7	TRBV28
TGTGCCAGCAGTTACTCGAAAATCCCGGCAGATACGCAGTATTTT	CASSYSKIPADTQYF	-	-	TRBJ2-3	TRBV6-5
TGTGCCACCAGCAGAGGTGGGGGCAGTCGCGGTGAGCAGTTCTTC	CATSRGGGSRGEQFF	-	-	TRBJ2-1	TRBV15
TGTGCCAGCAGTAGAATCGGGACTCTCGACGAGCAGTACTTC	CASSRIGTLDEQYF	-	-	TRBJ2-7	TRBV7-9
TGTGCCAGCAGTTCCCCGAGACAAACAGGGGGGACAGTCTATGGCTACACCTTC	CASSSPRQTGGTVYGYTF	TRBD1	-	TRBJ1-2	TRBV28
TGTGCCACCGGACAGACCACCGGGGAGCTGTTTTTT	CATGQTTGELFF	-	many	TRBJ2-2	TRBV15
TGTGCCAGCAGCCCAGCGGGGCTATACAATGAGCAGTTCTTC	CASSPAGLYNEQFF	TRBD2	-	TRBJ2-1	TRBV11-3
TGTGCCAGCAGCTTAGACAGGATTACTGGCTACACCTTC	CASSLDRITGYTF	-	-	TRBJ1-2	TRBV11-2
TGTGCCAGCTCACTGATCCCGGTCGCGTCTGGAAACACCATATATTTT	CASSLIPVASGNTIYF	-	few	TRBJ1-3	TRBV18
TGTGCCAGCAGCCTACTAGCGACAAACGAGCAGTACTTC	CASSLLATNEQYF	TRBD2	-	TRBJ2-7	TRBV6-5